The rows below give T cell receptor beta chains drawn from one sample of a study of brain T cells in children with intractable seizures. Profiled with immunoSEQ multiplex PCR; TCRdb holds only in-frame clones, not every one. The data show fewer than 50,000 clones, 75% to 95% seen once. This sample comprised peripheral blood, obtained at surgery. The receptor set was obtained from a girl aged 2-10 years with tuberous sclerosis and intractable seizures. Both conserved end residues are part of each CDR3. The D gene is left open where the match is weak. Not every row has a clone size; where given, it reads once, few, many or a size class.

TRBJ1-4,TRBV7-8,-,14,-,TGTGCCAGCAGCTTTACGGACGGTAATGAAAAACTGTTTTTT,CASSFTDGNEKLFF
TRBJ1-1,TRBV7-2,few,14,TRBD1,TGTGCCAGCAGCTTCGACAGGGCTGGGACTGAAGCTTTCTTT,CASSFDRAGTEAFF
TRBJ1-1,TRBV19,-,15,-,TGTGCCAGTAGTCCGGCGGGGGGGGCGCACACTGAAGCTTTCTTT,CASSPAGGAHTEAFF
TRBJ2-5,TRBV6-1,once,23,-,TGTGCCAGCAGTGAAGCTCTAGGACATAGAACCTTAGTGACTGTATCGGGAACAGAGACCCAGTACTTC,CASSEALGHRTLVTVSGTETQYF
TRBJ1-1,TRBV18,-,14,-,TGTGCCAGCTCACCAATTAGGAGAGACACTGAAGCTTTCTTT,CASSPIRRDTEAFF
TRBJ1-1,TRBV5-4,-,13,-,TGTGCCAGCAGCTTGGGGGGGAACACTGAAGCTTTCTTT,CASSLGGNTEAFF
TRBJ2-3,TRBV15,-,17,-,TGTGCCACCAGCAGAGATAGTAAGGGGTTGGGCGGAGATACGCAGTATTTT,CATSRDSKGLGGDTQYF
TRBJ1-5,TRBV12-3/TRBV12-4,-,13,-,TGTGCCAGCAGTCAGGGAGTGAATCAGCCCCAGCATTTT,CASSQGVNQPQHF
TRBJ1-2,TRBV20-1,-,14,-,TGCAGTGCTAGTTCCAGGGGTCATTACTATGGCTACACCTTC,CSASSRGHYYGYTF
TRBJ1-2,TRBV24-1,-,12,-,TGTGCCACCAGTGACAACCAGGGGGGCTACACCTTC,CATSDNQGGYTF
TRBJ2-3,TRBV5-6,-,14,-,TGTGCCAGCAGCGTAAGTGGGGGTACAGATACGCAGTATTTT,CASSVSGGTDTQYF
TRBJ2-3,TRBV29-1,-,14,-,TGCAGCGTTGAAGGCGGGCGGGGCACAGATACGCAGTATTTT,CSVEGGRGTDTQYF
TRBJ2-3,TRBV5-4,-,15,-,TGTGCCAGCAGCTCTCTGGCACAGCCCACAGATACGCAGTATTTT,CASSSLAQPTDTQYF
TRBJ1-1,TRBV4-2,-,14,TRBD1,TGTGCCAGCAGCCTCCCGGGACAGGGGACTGAAGCTTTCTTT,CASSLPGQGTEAFF
TRBJ1-5,TRBV10-3,-,14,-,TGTGCCATCAGTTCAGGGTCGGGAAATCAGCCCCAGCATTTT,CAISSGSGNQPQHF
TRBJ1-6,TRBV11-2,few,15,TRBD1,TGTGCCAGCAGCTACCGACAGGGTGAAAATTCACCCCTCCACTTT,CASSYRQGENSPLHF
TRBJ1-1,TRBV6-5,-,14,-,TGTGCCAGCAGTCTAGGACAGCTGAACACTGAAGCTTTCTTT,CASSLGQLNTEAFF
TRBJ1-1,TRBV5-1,-,14,TRBD1,TGCGCCAGCAGCATAGGACAGGGAGACACTGAAGCTTTCTTT,CASSIGQGDTEAFF
TRBJ1-6,TRBV3-1/TRBV3-2,-,16,-,TGTGCCAGCAGCCTTTTCGTAGGGGGGGCCGTGGCACCCCTCCACTTT,CASSLFVGGAVAPLHF